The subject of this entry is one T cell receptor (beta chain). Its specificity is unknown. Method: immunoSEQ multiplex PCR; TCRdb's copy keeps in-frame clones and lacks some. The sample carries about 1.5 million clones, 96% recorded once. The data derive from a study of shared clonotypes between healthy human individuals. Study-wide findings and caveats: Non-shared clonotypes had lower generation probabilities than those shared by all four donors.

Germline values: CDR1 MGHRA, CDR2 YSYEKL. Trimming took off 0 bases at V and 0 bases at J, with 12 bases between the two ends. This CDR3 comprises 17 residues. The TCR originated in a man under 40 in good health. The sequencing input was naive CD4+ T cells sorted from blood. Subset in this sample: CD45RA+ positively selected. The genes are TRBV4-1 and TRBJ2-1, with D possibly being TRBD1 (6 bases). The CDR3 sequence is CASSQEVGQSSYNEQFF. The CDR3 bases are TGCGCCAGCAGCCAAGAGGTCGGACAGAGCTCCTACAATGAGCAGTTCTTC.